These 16 T cell receptor beta chains share one sample of origin, sequenced in a study of blood T cell repertoires in COVID-19. Here immunoSEQ multiplex PCR was the method, and the copy in TCRdb shows in-frame clones only, minus some. The data contain some 120,000 clones, 55% to 70% of them seen just once; the ten biggest clones take up approximately 2.1%. The source material was peripheral blood. These receptors came from a woman in her seventies with acute or convalescent COVID-19.

This clone was observed a few times. The gene calls are TRBV6-5 and TRBJ2-7; D is perhaps TRBD1 (5 bases). Germline CDR1 MNHEY, CDR2 SVGAGI. The CDR3 is 15 residues long. V lost 0 bases, J lost 6 bases, and 15 bases lay in between. The CDR3, as DNA: TGTGCCAGCAGTTACTCGATCATAGGGGCAGGCGAGCAGTACTTC. It encodes CASSYSIIGAGEQYF.

The V gene is TRBV9, the J gene TRBJ2-1; 13 nucleotides agree with TRBD2. CDR1 and CDR2 (germline): SGDLS, YYNGEE. Trimming cost V 1 base and J 12 bases; bases outside gene matches: 10. This CDR3 comprises 16 residues. CDR3 residues: CASSVTETSGRLGQFF. CDR3 bases: TGTGCCAGCAGCGTAACGGAGACTAGCGGGAGGCTGGGGCAGTTCTTC.

This chain connects TRBV7-9 to TRBJ1-1, with 9 positions matching TRBD1. CDR3 length equals 15 residues. Trimming took 5 bases from V and 4 from J; bases not matched to a gene: 8. Germline assignment: CDR1 SEHNR and CDR2 FQNEAQ (reference sequence). The CDR3 region has the DNA TGTGCCAGCAGCACTTTACAGGGGGCGGGCACTGAAGCTTTCTTT. Protein: CASSTLQGAGTEAFF.

Turning to this clone: Other nucleotide sequences from this sample produce the same CDR3. The CDR3 is CASSGLAGGNEQFF. The DNA of the CDR3 is TGTGCCAGCAGCGGACTAGCGGGAGGAAATGAGCAGTTCTTC. V is TRBV6-4 and J is TRBJ2-1; 14 positions match TRBD2. Germline V CDR1 and CDR2: MRHNA, SNTAGT. CDR3 length equals 14 residues. The ends lost 6 bases at V and 7 bases at J; junction bases unmatched: 2.

The chain combines TRBV18 with TRBJ1-1; D is unresolved. CDR3 length equals 14 residues. V dropped 1 base and J dropped 0 bases, with 6 bases sitting between them. The germline V gene has CDR1 KGHSH and CDR2 LQKENI. In DNA, the CDR3 is TGTGCCAGCTCACCACAGAACATGAACACTGAAGCTTTCTTT. The encoded protein is CASSPQNMNTEAFF.

The V call is TRBV18, the J call TRBJ2-5, with TRBD2 as a possible D gene (6 bases). CDR3 length: 13 amino acids. V was clipped by 2 bases and J by 4 bases, with 8 bases between them. The germline CDR1 and CDR2 sequences are KGHSH and LQKENI. In DNA, the CDR3 is TGTGCCAGCTCACCAGGGGAGGCAGAGACCCAGTACTTC. It translates to CASSPGEAETQYF.

This clone was seen once. This chain joins TRBV7-8 and TRBJ1-1; no clear D gene. The V end lost 1 base, the J end lost 5 bases, and 14 bases lay between the germline ends. Germline CDR1 and CDR2: SGHVS and FQNEAQ. The CDR3 has 15 amino acids. CDR3 protein: CASSLGSAGKTEAFF. CDR3 nucleotides: TGTGCCAGCAGCTTAGGGAGCGCGGGAAAAACTGAAGCTTTCTTT.

This clone was observed a few times. The V call is TRBV7-9, the J call TRBJ1-3, with D maybe TRBD1 (6 bases). CDR1 and CDR2 from the germline V gene are SEHNR and FQNEAQ (reference sequence). The CDR3 covers 14 residues. Trimming cost V 1 base and J 4 bases, with 8 bases left between them. CDR3 loop: CASSLVQGGNTIYF. CDR3 nucleotides: TGTGCCAGCAGCTTAGTACAGGGCGGAAACACCATATATTTT.

The genes are TRBV9 and TRBJ1-2, with 7 bases lining up with TRBD1. The trim removed 4 bases at V and 5 bases at J, leaving 8 bases unmatched. Germline CDR1 is SGDLS and CDR2 is YYNGEE. CDR3 size: 14 residues. This CDR3 reads CASSPVPGQYGYTF. The CDR3 coding sequence is TGTGCCAGCAGCCCCGTCCCGGGACAGTATGGCTACACCTTC.

This sequence joins TRBV5-1 and TRBJ2-5; TRBD2 matches 12 bases. V was clipped by 5 bases and J by 5 bases; unmatched bases: 7. The CDR3 consists of 15 residues. Germline assignment: CDR1 SGHRS and CDR2 YFSETQ. CDR3 sequence reads: CASRIGLAGSETQYF. The CDR3 nucleotides read TGCGCCAGCAGAATCGGACTAGCGGGATCTGAGACCCAGTACTTC.

This clone was detected only once. The chain carries TRBV5-5 and TRBJ2-3; D might be TRBD1 (5 bases). V lost 2 bases and J lost 4, with 17 bases in between. Germline CDR1 reads SGHKS; CDR2 reads YYEKEE (reference sequence). This CDR3 spans 16 amino acids. The CDR3 region is CASSFRQSYISDTQYF. The CDR3 region has the DNA TGTGCCAGCAGCTTTCGACAGTCCTATATATCAGATACGCAGTATTTT.

This chain uses TRBV27 with TRBJ1-6; 9 nucleotides line up with TRBD1. The CDR3 is made up of 14 amino acids. The J segment lost 7 bases and the V segment lost 5 bases, leaving 3 bases of the junction unmatched. CDR1 is MNHEY, CDR2 SMNVEV, per germline (reference sequence). CDR3 nucleotide sequence: TGTGCCAGCAGTAAACAGGGGGCCAATTCACCCCTCCACTTT. Its protein is CASSKQGANSPLHF.

V usage is TRBV29-1 and J usage is TRBJ2-3; no firm D call. The V end lost 7 bases, the J end lost 0 bases, and 14 bases lay between the germline ends. This CDR3 comprises 14 residues. Germline values: CDR1 SQVTM, CDR2 ANQGSEA. The CDR3 DNA is TGCAGCGCCTCGGGTAGAGGAAGCACAGATACGCAGTATTTT. Amino acid sequence: CSASGRGSTDTQYF.

CDR3 sequence reads: CASGTSGITGELFF. In DNA form, the CDR3 reads TGTGCCAGCGGGACTAGCGGGATCACCGGGGAGCTGTTTTTT. This chain joins TRBV2 and TRBJ2-2; 13 bases align to TRBD2. Germline V gene lookup returns CDR1 SNHLY and CDR2 FYNNEI. CDR3 length: 14 residues. The J segment lost 4 bases and the V segment lost 8 bases, leaving 1 base of the junction unmatched.

This clone was counted a single time. V gene TRBV18 combines with J gene TRBJ1-5; 7 bases are a match to TRBD1. The trim removed 4 bases at V and 7 bases at J, leaving 7 bases unmatched. This CDR3 is 14 amino acids long. Per the germline V gene, CDR1 is KGHSH and CDR2 is LQKENI. This chain's CDR3 is CASSLDRVGQPQHF. The CDR3 DNA follows: TGTGCCAGCTCACTCGACAGGGTGGGGCAGCCCCAGCATTTT.

V usage is TRBV5-1 and J usage is TRBJ1-1; a weak D match, TRBD1 (5 bases). CDR3 length: 16 residues. The germline V and J ends were trimmed by 0 bases and 0 bases, with 12 bases remaining between them. The germline gives CDR1 SGHRS, CDR2 YFSETQ. CDR3 sequence reads: CASSLVPQGLNTEAFF. The CDR3 DNA reads as TGCGCCAGCAGCTTGGTACCGCAGGGTTTGAACACTGAAGCTTTCTTT.